A selection of T cell receptor beta chains follows, all from one sample in a study of blood T cell repertoires in COVID-19. The assay was immunoSEQ multiplex PCR, and TCRdb's table has in-frame clones only and misses some. The sample carries 240,000 or so clones, about 89% recorded once. Sequenced sample: PBMCs or T cells enriched from blood (not recorded which). All receptors derive from a man aged 40-49 years who had recovered from COVID-19. Both conserved end residues are part of each CDR3. D genes are given only for firm matches. Not all rows give a size; the values are once, few, many and, for expanded clones, a class.

j_call	v_call	d_call	clone_size	cdr3_aa	cdr3_nt
TRBJ1-1	TRBV28	NA	NA	CASTLTQGRLNTEAFF	TGTGCCAGCACCTTGACTCAGGGTCGGCTGAACACTGAAGCTTTCTTT
TRBJ2-6	TRBV3-1/TRBV3-2	TRBD1	NA	CASSRQGAGGANVLTF	TGTGCCAGCAGCCGACAGGGGGCGGGCGGGGCCAACGTCCTGACTTTC
TRBJ2-7	TRBV5-1	TRBD1	NA	CASSLGSTGQGIYEQYF	TGCGCCAGCAGCTTGGGGTCCACGGGACAGGGGATTTACGAGCAGTACTTC
TRBJ1-5	TRBV3-1/TRBV3-2	NA	many	CASSQDQGRRQPQHF	TGTGCCAGCAGCCAAGATCAGGGCCGGCGTCAGCCCCAGCATTTT
TRBJ2-5	TRBV19	TRBD2	NA	CASRALSRGGVETQYF	TGTGCCAGTAGAGCCCTCTCGCGGGGGGGCGTGGAGACCCAGTACTTC
TRBJ1-4	TRBV29-1	NA	few	CSVAGLGTNEKLFF	TGCAGCGTTGCAGGGTTGGGGACTAATGAAAAACTGTTTTTT
TRBJ2-1	TRBV5-1	TRBD2	NA	CASSLRLAGNHEQFF	TGCGCCAGCAGCCTCCGACTAGCGGGGAATCATGAGCAGTTCTTC
TRBJ2-7	TRBV9	TRBD2	NA	CASSVLGGAMYEQYF	TGTGCCAGCAGCGTGCTCGGGGGGGCAATGTACGAGCAGTACTTC
TRBJ2-3	TRBV10-3	NA	NA	CAISEGLNTDTQYF	TGTGCCATCAGTGAGGGCCTTAATACAGATACGCAGTATTTT
TRBJ2-1	TRBV28	TRBD2	NA	CASRDKGLAGLSEQFF	TGTGCCAGCAGAGACAAGGGACTAGCGGGACTCAGTGAGCAGTTCTTC
TRBJ2-7	TRBV5-1	NA	NA	CASSSGQSDPYEQYF	TGCGCCAGCAGCTCAGGACAGTCTGACCCCTACGAGCAGTACTTC
TRBJ2-1	TRBV9	TRBD1	NA	CASSEGTGSTGYNEQFF	TGTGCCAGCAGCGAAGGGACAGGGTCGACCGGCTACAATGAGCAGTTCTTC
TRBJ2-5	TRBV6-6	TRBD2	NA	CASRGSTSWETQYF	TGTGCCAGCAGGGGATCGACTAGCTGGGAGACCCAGTACTTC
TRBJ1-1	TRBV19	NA	NA	CASSKGIGADTEAFF	TGTGCCAGTAGTAAGGGAATAGGGGCGGACACTGAAGCTTTCTTT
TRBJ2-7	TRBV28	TRBD1	NA	CASSFRDRFRYEQYF	TGTGCCAGCAGTTTTCGGGACAGGTTTCGCTACGAGCAGTACTTC
TRBJ2-3	TRBV10-2	TRBD2	NA	CASRLAGEATDTQYF	TGCGCCAGCAGACTAGCGGGAGAAGCCACAGATACGCAGTATTTT
TRBJ1-1	TRBV6-4	TRBD1	NA	CASRPQGANTEAFF	TGTGCCAGCAGGCCACAGGGGGCGAACACTGAAGCTTTCTTT
TRBJ2-1	TRBV2	TRBD2	once	CASTSSGSGNEQFF	TGTGCCAGCACATCTAGCGGGAGTGGCAATGAGCAGTTCTTC
TRBJ1-5	TRBV4-1	NA	NA	CASSQDRLRSVDNQPQHF	TGCGCCAGCAGCCAAGATCGGCTTCGGAGCGTGGACAATCAGCCCCAGCATTTT
TRBJ2-7	TRBV4-1	NA	NA	CASSRGPDYEQYF	TGCGCCAGCAGCCGGGGCCCAGACTACGAGCAGTACTTC
TRBJ2-7	TRBV7-3	TRBD2	NA	CASSPRLAGFYEQYF	TGTGCCAGCAGCCCACGACTAGCGGGATTCTACGAGCAGTACTTC
TRBJ1-5	TRBV5-6	NA	NA	CASSFRSNQPQHF	TGTGCCAGCAGCTTCAGAAGCAATCAGCCCCAGCATTTT
TRBJ1-1	TRBV28	NA	NA	CASRRHEQGKSEAFF	TGTGCCAGCAGGAGACATGAACAGGGTAAATCTGAAGCTTTCTTT
TRBJ1-6	TRBV25-1	TRBD1	NA	CASSAHAGTGDRSPLHF	TGTGCCAGCAGTGCTCATGCCGGGACAGGGGATCGATCACCCCTCCACTTT
TRBJ2-2	TRBV7-3	NA	NA	CASSLSGAPTGELFF	TGTGCCAGCAGCTTAAGTGGGGCTCCCACCGGGGAGCTGTTTTTT
TRBJ1-4	TRBV6-5	TRBD1	NA	CASSRDRGREKLFF	TGTGCCAGCAGTCGGGACAGGGGTAGGGAAAAACTGTTTTTT
TRBJ2-1	TRBV7-2	TRBD1	NA	CASRRDSYNEQFF	TGTGCCAGCAGAAGGGACAGCTACAATGAGCAGTTCTTC
TRBJ2-2	TRBV7-8	NA	NA	CASRSFMGSGTGELFF	TGTGCCAGCAGGTCTTTCATGGGTTCGGGCACCGGGGAGCTGTTTTTT
TRBJ2-3	TRBV14	NA	NA	CASSQVGGGADTQYF	TGTGCCAGCAGCCAGGTTGGAGGGGGCGCAGATACGCAGTATTTT
TRBJ2-5	TRBV5-6	TRBD2	few	CASSIKLSGGETQYF	TGTGCCAGCAGCATAAAATTAAGCGGGGGGGAGACCCAGTACTTC
TRBJ1-2	TRBV10-3	TRBD1	NA	CAISVGDRYGYTF	TGTGCCATCAGTGTCGGGGACAGATATGGCTACACCTTC
TRBJ1-5	TRBV7-3	NA	NA	CASSSRGFRNQPQHF	TGTGCCAGCAGCTCAAGGGGTTTCCGCAATCAGCCCCAGCATTTT
TRBJ2-1	TRBV27	TRBD2	few	CASSLSSGRFNEQFF	TGTGCCAGCAGTTTATCTAGCGGGAGGTTCAATGAGCAGTTCTTC
TRBJ2-2	TRBV5-4	TRBD1	NA	CASSLGDRANGELFF	TGTGCCAGCAGCTTGGGTGACAGGGCGAACGGGGAGCTGTTTTTT
TRBJ2-1	TRBV4-3	NA	NA	CASSQVSFGAGNEQFF	TGCGCCAGCAGCCAAGTCTCTTTCGGAGCTGGCAATGAGCAGTTCTTC
TRBJ2-2	TRBV14	NA	NA	CASSQSRTGELFF	TGTGCCAGCAGCCAGAGTCGAACCGGGGAGCTGTTTTTT
TRBJ1-1	TRBV5-6	NA	many	CASSLRGTEAFF	TGTGCCAGCAGCTTGCGAGGAACTGAAGCTTTCTTT
TRBJ1-6	TRBV11-3	NA	NA	CASSARGGVANSPLHF	TGTGCCAGCAGCGCCCGCGGAGGGGTGGCTAATTCACCCCTCCACTTT
TRBJ2-1	TRBV14	NA	NA	CASSQLSRNSYNEQFF	TGTGCCAGCAGCCAACTATCGAGAAACTCCTACAATGAGCAGTTCTTC
TRBJ1-1	TRBV6-5	NA	NA	CASGGVPEAFF	TGTGCCAGCGGAGGGGTTCCCGAAGCTTTCTTT
TRBJ2-3	TRBV6-5	NA	NA	CASTLAMDTQYF	TGTGCCAGCACACTAGCTATGGATACGCAGTATTTT
TRBJ1-6	TRBV6-5	NA	NA	CASSTSTGGWSPLHF	NA
TRBJ2-7	TRBV5-5	TRBD1	NA	CASSSHPGQGAYEQYF	TGTGCCAGCAGCTCGCACCCGGGACAGGGTGCTTACGAGCAGTACTTC
TRBJ2-1	TRBV3-1/TRBV3-2	TRBD2	NA	CASSQGLAAYNEQFF	TGTGCCAGCAGCCAGGGACTAGCGGCCTACAATGAGCAGTTCTTC
TRBJ1-2	TRBV9	TRBD1	NA	CASSAGQGDYGYTF	TGTGCCAGCAGCGCGGGACAGGGCGACTATGGCTACACCTTC
TRBJ1-1	TRBV6-5	TRBD1	NA	CASLRQGETGAFF	TGTGCCAGCCTCAGACAGGGAGAAACTGGCGCTTTCTTT
TRBJ2-7	TRBV29-1	TRBD2	NA	CSVGLAGAYEQYF	TGCAGCGTGGGACTAGCGGGAGCTTACGAGCAGTACTTC
TRBJ2-1	TRBV5-1	TRBD2	NA	CASSSSGGAGNEQFF	TGCGCCAGCAGCTCTAGCGGGGGGGCGGGAAATGAGCAGTTCTTC
TRBJ2-7	TRBV10-2	NA	NA	CASSEGQNDEQYF	TGCGCCAGCAGTGAGGGTCAGAACGACGAGCAGTACTTC
TRBJ2-3	TRBV7-2	NA	NA	CASSLGRVVDTDTQYF	TGTGCCAGCAGCTTAGGCCGGGTGGTCGACACAGATACGCAGTATTTT